Detailed here is one TCR beta chain. This clone was seen a handful of times. The specificity of this receptor is unknown. No base quality information exists; no much larger clone differs at one position. Inclusive of the bounding cysteine and phenylalanine, the CDR3 is 15 residues long. The CDR3 DNA has 45 bases and is translated from base 1. Germline trimming amounts to 7 bases on V and 8 bases on J, with 13 as the count of junction bases outside the gene matches. As encoded in the germline V gene (reference sequence), CDR1 is LNHDA while CDR2 is SQIVND. The protocol used for the library was the immunoSEQ multiplex PCR assay. CDR3 regions were amplified from genomic DNA by Adaptive Biotechnology using a two-step, amplification bias-controlled multiplex PCR. In the first PCR, primers covered every V and J gene segment, and in the second PCR, barcodes and Illumina adapters were added. CDR3 libraries were sequenced on an Illumina instrument. Regarding the original processing steps: Analysis combined the vendor-provided pipelines with custom analysis of raw data in R/Bioconductor under R version 3.3.0. Clonality, ranging from 0 to 1, was calculated as the inverse of the normalised Shannon entropy of all productive clones. High-frequency clones were defined as the share of the repertoire taken up by the top 100 clones, keeping only clones that passed a 95% confidence test. Overlap between samples was measured with the Morisita-Horn index, while repertoire diversity was measured with the Simpson index. TCRdb holds this immuneACCESS table with in-frame rearrangements only. Some clones are missing; in checked studies, unresolved V genes explain under half, and the rest has no known cause. That table supplies the V and J calls and clone size; D and trimming were determined from the DNA. For this sample the table gives about 2,000 clones, of which roughly 80% were detected only once. Over 13% of the sample lies in the top ten.

This entry comes from a study of T cell repertoires in ileal Crohn's disease (dated by TCRdb to about 2019). Study-level background: The median duration of disease was approximately 7.9 years, and at the time of surgery 30% to 35% of patients were active smokers. Surgery was performed for a complication in all patients, with stricturing disease in around 60% and penetrating disease in 39%. Roughly half of the patients were given postoperative therapy, with about 19 on anti-TNF agents and about a dozen on thiopurines. Biopsies taken from the proximal margin of the surgical specimen were designated as MI samples. Roughly 550 nanograms of biopsy DNA per sample were submitted for commercial TCRB immunosequencing. A prospective multicentre cohort supplied the roughly 57 Crohn's disease patients whose TCR repertoires were analysed. The study ran alongside a multicentre cohort designed to identify predictors of early endoscopic recurrence after ileocolonic resection. Endoscopic postoperative recurrence was defined as a Rutgeerts score above i0. The study sequenced approximately 150 mucosal samples from 57 patients, taken at several locations on the surgical specimen and at postoperative endoscopy. The full study reports these points: Higher high-frequency clone percentages at surgery were associated with endoscopic recurrence; all patients with clonality above 26.8% (18/57) had recurrence. More high-frequency clones were carried by sorted CD8 T cells than by CD4 T cells, suggesting that mucosal expansions were mainly CD8. Mucosal CD4 and CD8 T cells were sorted and sequenced only in a subgroup of patients, the size of which was not stated. Patients who were active smokers at surgery had a significantly higher proportion of clonal expansions than non-smokers (approximately 26% vs 17%, p=0.02).

The sample's time point, from its label and the paper: proximal margin of the surgical specimen (macroscopically non-inflamed). Adults with ileal or ileocolonic Crohn's disease for whom ileocolonic resection was indicated were considered eligible. Whole ileal mucosal biopsies were kept frozen at -80 degrees C prior to DNA extraction. Genomic DNA was isolated from frozen whole biopsies using a TRizol-based method, and the DNA was quantified with a NanoDrop 2000 spectrophotometer. This TCR came from an adult with Crohn's disease. Here the chain combines TRBV19 and TRBJ1-2; a stretch of 10 junction bases matches TRBD1. Sequences were obtained from ileal tissue. The base sequence is TGTGCCAGTACAGTCCATCGGGACAGGGGCGGGGGCTACACCTTC. Translation gives CASTVHRDRGGGYTF. When the CDR3 is completed using the reference TRBV19 and TRBJ1-2 genes on either side, the full variable domain is DGGITQSPKYLFRKEGQNVTLSCEQNLNHDAMYWYRQDPGQGLRLIYYSQIVNDFQKGDIAEGYSVSREKKESFPLTVTSAQKNPTAFYLCASTVHRDRGGGYTFGSGTRLTVV.